This T cell receptor (beta chain) was recovered during a study of control samples from healthy donors and cancer patients. This clone was recorded many times. Method: immunoSEQ multiplex PCR; TCRdb's copy keeps in-frame clones and lacks some. The sample has under 110,000 clones, 80% to 90% seen once. Trimming shortened V by 5 bases and J by 3 bases, and 13 bases separated the two germline ends. The CDR3 has 14 amino acids. Germline V gene sequence: CDR1 SGHTA, CDR2 FQGNSA. This chain connects TRBV7-2 to TRBJ1-2, with no clear D. This TCR was recovered from a man aged 25-40 years in good health. The sample was blood. The CDR3 coding sequence is TGTGCCAGCAGCCAAGGGCGGAAGGACTATGGCTACACCTTC. This codes for CASSQGRKDYGYTF.